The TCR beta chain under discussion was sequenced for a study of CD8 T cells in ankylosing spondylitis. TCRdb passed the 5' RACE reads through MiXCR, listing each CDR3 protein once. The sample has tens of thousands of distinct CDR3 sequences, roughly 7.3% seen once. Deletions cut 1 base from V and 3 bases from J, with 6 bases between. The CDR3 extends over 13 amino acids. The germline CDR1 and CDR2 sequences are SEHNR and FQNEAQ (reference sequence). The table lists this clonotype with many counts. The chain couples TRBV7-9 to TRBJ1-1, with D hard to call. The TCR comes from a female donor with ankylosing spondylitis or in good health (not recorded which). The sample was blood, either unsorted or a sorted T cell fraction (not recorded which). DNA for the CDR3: TGTGCCAGCAGCTTAGACACTGACACTGAAGCTTTCTTT. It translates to CASSLDTDTEAFF.